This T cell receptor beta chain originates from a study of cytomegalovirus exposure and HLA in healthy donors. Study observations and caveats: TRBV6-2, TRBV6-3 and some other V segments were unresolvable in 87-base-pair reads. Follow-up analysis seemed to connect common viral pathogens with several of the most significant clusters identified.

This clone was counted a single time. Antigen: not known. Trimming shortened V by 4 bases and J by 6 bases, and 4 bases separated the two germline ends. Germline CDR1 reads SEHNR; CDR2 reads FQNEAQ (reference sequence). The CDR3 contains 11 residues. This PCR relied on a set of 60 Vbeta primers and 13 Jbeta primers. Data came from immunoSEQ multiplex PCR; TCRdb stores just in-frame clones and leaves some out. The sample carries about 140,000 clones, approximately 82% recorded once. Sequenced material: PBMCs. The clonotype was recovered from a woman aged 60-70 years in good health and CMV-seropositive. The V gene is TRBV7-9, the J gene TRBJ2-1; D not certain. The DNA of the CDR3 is TGTGCCAGCAGCTCGGGCAATGAGCAGTTCTTC. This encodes CASSSGNEQFF.